This T cell receptor (beta chain) was captured by sequencing in a study of CD8+ T cells in alopecia areata. As for the study in general: Those patients who were treated received oral tofacitinib, which was given at 5 to 10 mg twice daily for moderate-to-severe alopecia areata. Severity of treated patients was scored by affected scalp percentage.

The treatment was: oral pan-JAK inhibitor, 5-10 mg twice daily. Those with alopecia areata gave lesional scalp punch biopsies and peripheral blood. Overall study findings and caveats: On tofacitinib, scalp and blood still held many of the expanded lesional clones.

Germline V CDR1 and CDR2: SQVTM, ANQGSEA. V was clipped by 6 bases and J by 2 bases, with 19 bases between them. The CDR3 is 15 residues long. The sample holds a few counts of this clone. Antigen specificity is unknown. In each case, RNA was isolated and then reverse transcribed into cDNA as the sequencing template. Generated by immunoSEQ multiplex PCR, the TCRdb table keeps only in-frame clones and is missing some. The sample holds under 350,000 clones; roughly 60% are singletons and the top ten take less than 2%. Material: CD4+ T cells sorted from blood, obtained at week 24, from a patient treated with tofacitinib. The TCR comes from a human donor with alopecia areata. V is TRBV29-1 and J is TRBJ1-1; perhaps TRBD1 as D (5 bases). The CDR3 here is CSVGTALRVNTEAFF. The CDR3 DNA follows: TGCAGCGTCGGGACGGCCTTGCGGGTTAACACTGAAGCTTTCTTT.